This T cell receptor (beta chain) came from a study of blood T cell dynamics during melanoma immunotherapy. Study-wide context: Patients with metastatic melanoma got pembrolizumab or nivolumab-ipilimumab as first-line care.

Trimming left V 0 bases short and J 3 bases short, with 8 bases between. The CDR3 contains 14 residues. CDR1 and CDR2 from the germline V gene are MNHEY and SMNVEV (reference sequence). DNA loading was fixed at about 0.35 ug for all bulk PBMC samples. TCRdb's table, derived via immunoSEQ multiplex PCR, lists solely in-frame clones and lacks some. Counted here are about 10,000 clones, around nine tenths occurring once; the ten biggest clones make up 6.5% to 9%. Described time point: pre-treatment baseline. This sequence joins TRBV27 and TRBJ1-1; D uncertain. This TCR came from a human donor with melanoma. The source was blood, collected from a patient treated with checkpoint blockade. As DNA, the CDR3 is TGTGCCAGCAGTTTATCGAACACATACACTGAAGCTTTCTTT. Its protein is CASSLSNTYTEAFF.